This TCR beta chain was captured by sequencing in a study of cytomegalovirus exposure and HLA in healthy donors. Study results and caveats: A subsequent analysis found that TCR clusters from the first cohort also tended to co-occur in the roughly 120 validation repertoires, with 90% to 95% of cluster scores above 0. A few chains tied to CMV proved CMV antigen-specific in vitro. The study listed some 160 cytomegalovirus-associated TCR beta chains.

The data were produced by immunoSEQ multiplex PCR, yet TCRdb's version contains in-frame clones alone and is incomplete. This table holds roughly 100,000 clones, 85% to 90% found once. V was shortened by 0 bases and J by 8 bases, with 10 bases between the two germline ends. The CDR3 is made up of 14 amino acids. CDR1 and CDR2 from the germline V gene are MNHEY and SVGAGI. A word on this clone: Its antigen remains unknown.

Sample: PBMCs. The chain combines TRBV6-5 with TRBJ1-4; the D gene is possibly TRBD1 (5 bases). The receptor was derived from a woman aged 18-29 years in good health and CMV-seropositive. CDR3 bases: TGTGCCAGCAGTTACTCGAAAGGGGTGGAAAAACTGTTTTTT. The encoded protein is CASSYSKGVEKLFF.